This T cell receptor beta chain stems from a study of cytomegalovirus exposure and HLA in healthy donors. The study, taken as a whole, reports: CMV antigen specificity of a few CMV-associated chains was confirmed in vitro. Roughly uniform sequencing depth across donors was assumed, possibly incorrectly. Later work showed greater clonal expansion in HLA-associated TCR beta chains than in equally common others.

A word on this clone: Its specificity is not known.

PCR primers comprised 60 Vbeta and 13 Jbeta primers. Authors' methods: In a later analysis, around 10 million of 60 million to 80 million unique beta chains occurred in at least two donors. Sequenced by immunoSEQ multiplex PCR; TCRdb stores in-frame clones only, minus some. V and J calls and clone size are those listed in that table; D and trimming were worked out from the DNA. The sample lists roughly 200,000 clones, about four fifths occurring once. Trimming removed 9 bases from V and 0 bases from J, with 11 bases in between. The CDR3 spans 13 residues. Germline values: CDR1 SNHLY, CDR2 FYNNEI. V usage is TRBV2 and J usage is TRBJ2-5, with D possibly TRBD1 on 6 matching bases. The sequenced material came from PBMCs. This TCR derives from a girl aged 10 to 17 in good health and CMV-seropositive. In DNA form, the CDR3 reads TGTGCCAGTTCACAGGGATACCAAGAGACCCAGTACTTC. Protein: CASSQGYQETQYF. Variable domain in full (rest from reference TRBV2 and TRBJ2-5): EPEVTQTPSHQVTQMGQEVILRCVPISNHLYFYWYRQILGQKVEFLVSFYNNEISEKSEIFDDQFSVERPDGSNFTLKIRSTKLEDSAMYFCASSQGYQETQYFGPGTRLLVL.